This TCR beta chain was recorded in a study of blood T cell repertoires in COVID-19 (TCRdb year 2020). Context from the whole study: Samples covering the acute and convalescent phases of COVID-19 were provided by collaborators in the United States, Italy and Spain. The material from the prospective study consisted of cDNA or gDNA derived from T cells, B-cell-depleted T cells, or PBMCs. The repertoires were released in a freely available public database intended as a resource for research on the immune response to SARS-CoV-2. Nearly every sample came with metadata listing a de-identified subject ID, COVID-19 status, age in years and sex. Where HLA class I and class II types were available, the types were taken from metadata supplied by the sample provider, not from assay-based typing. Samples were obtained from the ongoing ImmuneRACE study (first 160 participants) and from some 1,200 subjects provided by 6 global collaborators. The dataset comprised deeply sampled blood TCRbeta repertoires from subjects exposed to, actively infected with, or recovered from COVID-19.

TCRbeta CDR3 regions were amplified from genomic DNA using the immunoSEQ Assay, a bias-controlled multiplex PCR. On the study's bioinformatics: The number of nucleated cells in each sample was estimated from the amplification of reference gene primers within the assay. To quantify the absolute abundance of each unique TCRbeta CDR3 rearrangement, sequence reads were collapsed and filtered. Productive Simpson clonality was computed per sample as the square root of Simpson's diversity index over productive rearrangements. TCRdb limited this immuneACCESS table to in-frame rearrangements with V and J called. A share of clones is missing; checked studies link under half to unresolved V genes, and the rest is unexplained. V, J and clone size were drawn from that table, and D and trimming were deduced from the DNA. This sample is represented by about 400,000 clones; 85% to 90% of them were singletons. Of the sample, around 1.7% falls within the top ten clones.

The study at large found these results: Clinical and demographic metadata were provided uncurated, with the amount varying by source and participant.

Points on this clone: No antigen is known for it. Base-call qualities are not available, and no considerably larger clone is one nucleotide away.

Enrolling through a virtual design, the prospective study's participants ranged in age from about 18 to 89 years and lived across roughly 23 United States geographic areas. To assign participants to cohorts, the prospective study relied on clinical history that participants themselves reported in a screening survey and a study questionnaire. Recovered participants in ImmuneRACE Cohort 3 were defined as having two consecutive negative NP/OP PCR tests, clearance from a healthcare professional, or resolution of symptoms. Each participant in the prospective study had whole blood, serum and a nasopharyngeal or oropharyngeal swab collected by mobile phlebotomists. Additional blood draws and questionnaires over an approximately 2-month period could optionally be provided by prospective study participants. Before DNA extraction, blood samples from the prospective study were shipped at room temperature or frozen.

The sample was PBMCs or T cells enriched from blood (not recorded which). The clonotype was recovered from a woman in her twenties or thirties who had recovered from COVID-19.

The CDR3 protein: CATSRDVASYEQYF. The DNA sequence is given as TGTGCCACCAGCAGAGATGTAGCCTCCTACGAGCAGTACTTC. The V and J segments used are TRBV15 and TRBJ2-7, with no reliable assignment of the D segment. The trim is 0 bases for V and 0 bases for J, with a gap of 6 bases between the germline ends. The CDR3 goes from the cysteine to the phenylalanine over 14 residues. Just the 42-base CDR3 DNA is kept, in frame starting at base 1. The germline V gene (reference sequence) specifies LNHNV as CDR1 and YYDKDF as CDR2.